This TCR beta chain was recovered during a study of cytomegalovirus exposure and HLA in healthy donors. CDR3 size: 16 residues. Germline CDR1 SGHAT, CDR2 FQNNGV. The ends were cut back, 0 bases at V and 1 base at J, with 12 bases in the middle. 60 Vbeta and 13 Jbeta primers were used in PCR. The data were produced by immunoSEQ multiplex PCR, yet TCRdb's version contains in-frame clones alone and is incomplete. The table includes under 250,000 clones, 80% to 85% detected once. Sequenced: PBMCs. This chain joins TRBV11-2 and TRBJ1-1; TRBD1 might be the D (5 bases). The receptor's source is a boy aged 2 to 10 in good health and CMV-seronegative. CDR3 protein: CASSLEDTEKNTEAFF. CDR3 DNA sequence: TGTGCCAGCAGCTTAGAGGACACCGAGAAGAACACTGAAGCTTTCTTT.